This T cell receptor beta chain originates from a study of PD-1 blockade in classical Hodgkin lymphoma. Findings of the study overall: Repertoire differences have undefined causes, possibly disease activity or prior therapy. By C4D1, diversity of CD4+ TCRs had risen significantly, whereas that of CD8+ TCRs had not.

Relapse was seen in all patients after autologous stem cell transplantation, and brentuximab vedotin exposure was variable. Best responses fell into complete response, partial response or progressive disease. The CDR3 runs to 15 residues. V lost 3 bases to trimming and J lost 0 bases; unmatched junction nucleotides: 5. CDR1 and CDR2 (germline): MNHEY, SMNVEV (reference sequence). TCRdb keeps only in-frame clones here, not all; method: immunoSEQ multiplex PCR. The table shows 8,500 to 14,000 clones, with roughly 80% occurring only once. This clone was seen more than once but under ten times. Its antigen is undetermined.

The chain is built from TRBV27 and TRBJ2-7, with 7 bases matching TRBD2. The receptor comes from a human donor with classical Hodgkin lymphoma. The sequences come from peripheral blood mononuclear cells (PBMCs), collected at baseline. The DNA for the CDR3 is TGTGCCAGCAGTTTTAAACGCGGGGGCTCCTACGAGCAGTACTTC. It codes for CASSFKRGGSYEQYF.